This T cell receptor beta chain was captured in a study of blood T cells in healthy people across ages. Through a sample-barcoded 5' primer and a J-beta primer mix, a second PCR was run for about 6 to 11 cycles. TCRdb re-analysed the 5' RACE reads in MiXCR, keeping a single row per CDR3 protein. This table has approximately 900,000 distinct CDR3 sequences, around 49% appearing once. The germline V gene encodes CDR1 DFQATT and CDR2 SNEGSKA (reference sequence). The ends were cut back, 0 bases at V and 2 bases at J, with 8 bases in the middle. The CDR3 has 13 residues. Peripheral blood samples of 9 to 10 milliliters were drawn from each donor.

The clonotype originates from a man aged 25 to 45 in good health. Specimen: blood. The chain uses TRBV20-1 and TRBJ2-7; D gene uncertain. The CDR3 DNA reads TGCAGTGCTAGAGATATGAGGACCTACGAGCAGTACTTC. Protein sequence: CSARDMRTYEQYF.